These 30 T cell receptor beta chains share one sample of origin, sequenced in a study of blood T cell repertoires in COVID-19. Produced via immunoSEQ multiplex PCR; TCRdb's table is partial and in-frame only. The sample gives 300,000 to 450,000 clones, around 87% of which show up once; about 1.5% is in the top ten. The sample comprised PBMCs or T cells enriched from blood (not recorded which). These receptors were taken from a man aged 25-45 years who had recovered from COVID-19.

This clone was counted a few times. The rearrangement joins TRBV9 to TRBJ2-3, with TRBD1 as a possible D gene (5 bases). CDR1 is SGDLS and CDR2 is YYNGEE in the germline V gene. This CDR3 spans 14 amino acids. Trimming pared 0 bases from V and 2 bases from J, leaving 7 bases between. The CDR3 sequence is CASSVGTHTDTQYF. The CDR3 coding sequence is TGTGCCAGCAGCGTAGGGACACACACAGATACGCAGTATTTT. Together with reference TRBV9 and TRBJ2-3, the CDR3 gives the full variable domain: DSGVTQTPKHLITATGQRVTLRCSPRSGDLSVYWYQQSLDQGLQFLIQYYNGEERAKGNILERFSAQQFPDLHSELNLSSLELGDSALYFCASSVGTHTDTQYFGPGTRLTVL.

The table lists this clone with a count of one. The J gene is TRBJ2-7, the V gene TRBV10-2, with D tentatively TRBD1 (7 bases). V lost 6 bases and J 2 bases, leaving 17 bases between the germline ends. The germline V gene has CDR1 WSHSY and CDR2 SAAADI. The CDR3 has 15 residues. Here the CDR3 reads CASRATGEATYEQYF. The CDR3 nucleotides are TGCGCCAGCAGGGCCACAGGGGAGGCAACCTACGAGCAGTACTTC.

The V gene is TRBV7-8, the J gene TRBJ2-3; D is undetermined. The germline V and J ends were trimmed by 5 bases and 4 bases, with 13 bases remaining between them. The CDR3 has 14 residues. Per the germline V gene, CDR1 is SGHVS and CDR2 is FQNEAQ. Here the CDR3 reads CASSRVETPDTQYF. CDR3 nucleotide sequence: TGTGCCAGCAGCAGAGTAGAAACCCCAGATACGCAGTATTTT.

The chain joins TRBV4-1 to TRBJ1-2, with 7 bases that match TRBD1. Unmatched junction bases numbered 6, after V lost 0 bases and J lost 5 bases. Per germline, CDR1 MGHRA and CDR2 YSYEKL. The CDR3 loop spans 15 amino acids. CDR3: CASSQDLGGAYGYTF. The CDR3 DNA follows: TGCGCCAGCAGCCAAGATTTAGGGGGCGCGTATGGCTACACCTTC.

The chain couples TRBV7-9 to TRBJ2-3, with a tentative D call TRBD2 (6 bases). Looked up from germline, CDR1 is SEHNR and CDR2 is FQNEAQ (reference sequence). The V gene lost 3 bases and the J gene lost 2 bases, with 15 bases spanning the gap. The CDR3 has 16 amino acids. CDR3 region: CASSLMVGGVTDTQYF. CDR3 bases: TGTGCCAGCAGCTTGATGGTCGGCGGGGTCACAGATACGCAGTATTTT.

The chain joins TRBV25-1 to TRBJ2-7; 7 bases are a match to TRBD1. Per the germline V gene, CDR1 is MGHDK and CDR2 is SYGVNS. The CDR3 is 13 amino acids. Unmatched junction bases numbered 10, after V lost 5 bases and J lost 9 bases. CDR3 sequence: CASSTLKQGLQYF. CDR3 DNA: TGTGCCAGCAGTACCCTTAAACAGGGGCTGCAGTACTTC.

This sequence joins TRBV13 and TRBJ2-4, with a weak D call TRBD1 (5 bases). Trimming stripped 5 bases from V and 1 base from J, with 9 bases between. The CDR3 runs 14 residues. From germline, CDR1 is PRHDT and CDR2 FYEKMQ (reference sequence). CDR3: CASSQGSAKNIQYF. In nucleotides, the CDR3 is TGTGCCAGCAGCCAGGGCTCGGCCAAAAACATTCAGTACTTC.

CDR3 DNA: TGTGCCAGCAGCGCGTCGACAGGGTTATGGGGCTACACCTTC. This encodes CASSASTGLWGYTF. The gene calls are TRBV7-9 and TRBJ1-2, with 7 bases lining up with TRBD1. Trimming removed 5 bases from V and 8 bases from J; junction bases left unmatched: 11. CDR1 and CDR2 (germline): SEHNR, FQNEAQ (reference sequence). The CDR3 covers 14 residues.

V usage is TRBV10-3 and J usage is TRBJ2-7; the D gene is possibly TRBD2 (7 bases). Germline values: CDR1 ENHRY, CDR2 SYGVKD. With 2 bases removed from V and 3 bases from J, the gap between germline ends came to 11 bases. The CDR3 is 14 amino acids. The CDR3 DNA is TGTGCCATCAGTGAGAGGGGGGGTATCTACGAGCAGTACTTC. This codes for CAISERGGIYEQYF.

The V call is TRBV5-1, the J call TRBJ1-4, with 11 bases lining up with TRBD1. CDR1 and CDR2 from the germline V gene are SGHRS and YFSETQ. CDR3 length equals 17 residues. With V trimmed by 4 bases and J by 3 bases, 8 bases remained unmatched. CDR3 coding DNA: TGCGCCAGCAGCGTTGGGACAGGGGGTCATCCTAATGAAAAACTGTTTTTT. Protein: CASSVGTGGHPNEKLFF.

V gene TRBV30 combines with J gene TRBJ2-7, with D uncertain. This CDR3 is 11 amino acids long. Germline V CDR1 and CDR2: GTSNPN, SVGIG (reference sequence). CDR3 bases: TGTGCGTGCGGCCCATATTACGAGCAGTACTTC. This sequence encodes CACGPYYEQYF.

The chain is built from TRBV2 and TRBJ1-1; D is undetermined. V was trimmed by 5 bases and J by 1 base, leaving 8 bases between them. This CDR3 is built from 13 residues. Germline V gene data show CDR1 as SNHLY and CDR2 as FYNNEI. The CDR3 bases are TGTGCCAGCAGTCCTTACACGAACACTGAAGCTTTCTTT. It codes for CASSPYTNTEAFF.

The V call is TRBV3-1 (or the pseudogene TRBV3-2), the J call TRBJ2-3, with a weak D call TRBD2 (7 bases). Trimming took off 8 bases at V and 3 bases at J, with 9 bases between the two ends. This CDR3 spans 12 amino acids. Germline-derived CDR1 and CDR2 are LGHDT and YNNKEL (reference sequence). CDR3 protein: CASGGATDTQYF. The CDR3 region has the DNA TGTGCCAGCGGGGGGGCAACAGATACGCAGTATTTT.

V gene TRBV12-2 combines with J gene TRBJ2-7; the D segment call TRBD2 is taken from the table without a DNA check. TRBV12-2 is assigned pseudogene status. The CDR3 sequence is 16 residues long. Here the CDR3 DNA reads TGTGCAAGTCGCTTATCCGGCCCTAGCGGGAATTACGAGCAGTACTTC. It specifies CASRLSGPSGNYEQYF.

The chain uses TRBV6-6 and TRBJ1-5; D ambiguous. The CDR3 spans 15 residues. V gave up 2 bases and J gave up 3 bases, with 11 bases separating them. In germline, CDR1 is MNHNY, CDR2 SVGAGI (reference sequence). CDR3 coding DNA: TGTGCCAGCAGTTACCTCGCACAGACCAATCAGCCCCAGCATTTT. Translation: CASSYLAQTNQPQHF.

The rearrangement links TRBV6-1 to TRBJ1-2; 9 nucleotides agree with TRBD1. Germline V gene lookup returns CDR1 MNHNS and CDR2 SASEGT. V shed 2 bases and J 8 bases; nucleotides not matched to a gene: 6. The CDR3 has 14 residues. As DNA, the CDR3 is TGTGCCAGCAGTGAATTTAACAGGGGGCGCGGCTACACCTTC. Translated: CASSEFNRGRGYTF.

The chain uses TRBV9 and TRBJ1-1, with D uncertain. V lost 2 bases and J 2 bases, leaving 10 bases between the germline ends. The germline V gene encodes CDR1 SGDLS and CDR2 YYNGEE. The CDR3 is 14 residues long. The CDR3 region is CASSVEGSNTEAFF. CDR3 nucleotides: TGTGCCAGCAGCGTCGAGGGATCTAACACTGAAGCTTTCTTT.

The V gene is TRBV7-8, the J gene TRBJ1-2; D is possibly TRBD1 (5 bases). The CDR3 has 15 amino acids. Germline V CDR1 and CDR2: SGHVS, FQNEAQ. V was clipped by 1 base and J by 4 bases, with 13 bases between them. This chain's CDR3 is CASSLGSQGAYGYTF. CDR3 nucleotides: TGTGCCAGCAGCTTAGGATCGCAGGGTGCCTATGGCTACACCTTC.

The V and J genes are TRBV6-5 and TRBJ1-2; D possibly corresponds to TRBD1 (6 bases). CDR3 length: 12 amino acids. V was pared by 6 bases and J by 7 bases, with 12 bases between. Germline lookup yields CDR1 MNHEY and CDR2 SVGAGI. This chain's CDR3 is CASRQQGGGYTF. The CDR3 nucleotides read TGTGCCAGCAGACAACAGGGTGGTGGCTACACCTTC.

V is TRBV5-1 and J is TRBJ2-4; 10 bases are a match to TRBD1. The V gene end was trimmed by 0 bases and the J gene end by 15 bases; junction bases not matched to a gene: 12. Germline CDR1 is SGHRS and CDR2 is YFSETQ. CDR3 length: 15 amino acids. The CDR3 DNA reads as TGCGCCAGCAGCTTGGATGGGACAGGGGCCAAACCCCGGTACTTC. This encodes CASSLDGTGAKPRYF. Together with reference TRBV5-1 and TRBJ2-4, the CDR3 gives the full variable domain: KAGVTQTPRYLIKTRGQQVTLSCSPISGHRSVSWYQQTPGQGLQFLFEYFSETQRNKGNFPGRFSGRQFSNSRSEMNVSTLELGDSALYLCASSLDGTGAKPRYFGAGTRLSVL.

The V call is TRBV19, the J call TRBJ1-2, with D perhaps TRBD1 (5 bases). Deletions cut 4 bases from V and 7 bases from J, with 19 bases between. The length of the CDR3 is 15 residues. From germline, CDR1 is LNHDA and CDR2 SQIVND (reference sequence). This CDR3 is CASSRDSAGRGGYTF. CDR3 coding DNA: TGTGCCAGTAGTAGGGACTCGGCAGGGAGGGGTGGCTACACCTTC.

This clone has just one count. This CDR3 is CASNPGRGTYNSPLHF. CDR3 nucleotide sequence: TGTGCCAGCAATCCAGGCCGTGGCACCTATAATTCACCCCTCCACTTT. The genes are TRBV27 and TRBJ1-6; no reliable D call. This CDR3 has 16 amino acids. Germline values: CDR1 MNHEY, CDR2 SMNVEV (reference sequence). Trimming stripped 7 bases from V and 2 bases from J, with 15 bases between.

V gene TRBV4-2 combines with J gene TRBJ1-4, with 8 bases lining up with TRBD1. The V and J ends lost 4 bases and 7 bases, in that order; junction bases with no gene match: 14. CDR3 size: 17 residues. Germline CDR1 and CDR2: LGHNA and YNFKEQ. The CDR3 sequence is CASSLIPGRTGSEKLFF. As DNA, the CDR3 is TGTGCCAGCAGCCTTATCCCGGGCCGGACAGGGAGTGAAAAACTGTTTTTT.

The V gene is TRBV18, the J gene TRBJ1-4; D remains unclear. The V end was cut by 2 bases, the J end by 0 bases, with 7 bases between. The CDR3 runs to 15 residues. Germline assignment: CDR1 KGHSH and CDR2 LQKENI. CDR3 loop: CASSPFGPTNEKLFF. The CDR3 coding sequence is TGTGCCAGCTCACCATTTGGGCCAACTAATGAAAAACTGTTTTTT.

This clone was counted a single time. The CDR3: CASSIGGGQPQHF. The CDR3 bases are TGTGCCAGTAGTATTGGGGGCGGACAGCCCCAGCATTTT. The chain is built from TRBV19 and TRBJ1-5; the D gene is possibly TRBD1 (6 bases). From germline, CDR1 is LNHDA and CDR2 SQIVND (reference sequence). V was cut by 3 bases and J by 7 bases, with 10 bases left in between. CDR3 length: 13 residues.

The J gene is TRBJ2-1, the V gene TRBV25-1; 9 nucleotides match TRBD1. V gave up 4 bases and J gave up 0 bases; unmatched junction bases: 7. The germline V gene encodes CDR1 MGHDK and CDR2 SYGVNS. The CDR3 is 17 residues long. CDR3 protein: CASSARTGVSSYNEQFF. The DNA of the CDR3 is TGTGCCAGCAGTGCTCGGACAGGGGTAAGCTCCTACAATGAGCAGTTCTTC.

The V and J genes are TRBV2 and TRBJ1-1; D possibly corresponds to TRBD1 (5 bases). V was cut by 6 bases and J by 2 bases, with 16 bases left in between. CDR1 is SNHLY and CDR2 is FYNNEI in the germline V gene. This CDR3 comprises 15 residues. In nucleotides, the CDR3 is TGTGCCAGCAGACCACAGACAGATGCTAACACTGAAGCTTTCTTT. Protein: CASRPQTDANTEAFF.

As to this clone: This CDR3 is also generated by other DNA sequences in the sample. The V call is TRBV30, the J call TRBJ2-7; D is uncertain. Germline-derived CDR1 and CDR2 are GTSNPN and SVGIG (reference sequence). Between the trimmed V and J ends, which lost 0 bases and 4 bases, there was a span of 4 bases. The CDR3 runs to 11 residues. The CDR3 region has the DNA TGTGCCTGGAGTGTACTATACGAGCAGTACTTC. Protein: CAWSVLYEQYF. The entire variable domain, with the rest obtained from reference TRBV30 and TRBJ2-7, is as follows: SQTIHQWPATLVQPVGSPLSLECTVEGTSNPNLYWYRQAAGRGLQLLFYSVGIGQISSEVPQNLSASRPQDRQFILSSKKLLLSDSGFYLCAWSVLYEQYFGPGTRLTVT.

Written as DNA, the CDR3 is TGTGCCAGCAGCTTGGACGGGACTAGCGGGGGGGCAAGGAATGAGCAGTTCTTC. This translates into CASSLDGTSGGARNEQFF. This sequence joins TRBV5-4 and TRBJ2-1; 16 bases align to TRBD2. This CDR3 contains 18 residues. Looked up from germline, CDR1 is SGHNT and CDR2 is YYREEE (reference sequence). Trimming at V came to 0 bases and at J to 7 bases, leaving 7 bases not matched to a gene.

The chain has TRBV10-3 and TRBJ1-2; 11 nucleotides line up with TRBD1. The V gene end was trimmed by 6 bases and the J gene end by 3 bases; junction bases not matched to a gene: 6. In germline, CDR1 is ENHRY, CDR2 SYGVKD. The CDR3 totals 15 residues. The CDR3 DNA reads as TGTGCCATCAGGGAAGGACAGGGGGCATACTATGGCTACACCTTC. This encodes CAIREGQGAYYGYTF.